This entry features one TCR beta chain sequence. Its specificity is unknown. The repertoire was sequenced with immunoSEQ multiplex PCR; TCRdb's copy has only in-frame clones and lacks some. The sample holds about 1 million clones, approximately 72% seen once. CDR3 size: 14 residues. Germline trimming cut 6 bases from V and 2 bases from J; bases unmatched to any gene: 4. Looked up from germline, CDR1 is MNHEY and CDR2 is SMNVEV (reference sequence). The sample belongs to a study of shared clonotypes between healthy human individuals. Study-level findings and limits: In contrast to clonotypes shared by all four donors, non-shared clonotypes had lower generation probabilities.

The receptor was derived from a man aged 18 to 30 in good health. The V gene is TRBV27, the J gene TRBJ2-7, with 10 bases identical to TRBD1. The specimen was memory CD4+ T cells sorted from blood. Subset given: CD45RA-negative fraction. This CDR3 is CASSGGTGAYEQYF. The CDR3, as DNA: TGTGCCAGCAGCGGAGGGACAGGGGCCTACGAGCAGTACTTC.